Presented here are 5 T cell receptor beta chains from one specimen sequenced in a study of early T cells in non-severe SARS-CoV-2 infection. TCRdb ran MiXCR on the 5' RACE reads and lists one entry per CDR3 protein. The data show roughly 81,000 distinct CDR3 sequences, about 6% seen once. Input material: whole blood. The receptor set was obtained from an adult who was a healthcare worker with PCR-confirmed SARS-CoV-2 infection or an uninfected control (not recorded which).

This clonotype occurred many times. The rearrangement uses TRBV9 and TRBJ2-2; the match to TRBD1 covers 7 bases. The V and J ends lost 7 bases and 2 bases, in that order; junction bases with no gene match: 5. The CDR3 totals 14 residues. Per germline, CDR1 SGDLS and CDR2 YYNGEE. CDR3 protein: CASQDRTNTGELFF. DNA for the CDR3: TGTGCCAGCCAGGACAGGACCAACACCGGGGAGCTGTTTTTT.

This clonotype appeared many times. The gene calls are TRBV7-2 and TRBJ2-7, with TRBD1 identical over 10 bases. Unmatched junction bases numbered 4, after V lost 5 bases and J lost 0 bases. The CDR3 runs to 15 residues. Germline V gene sequence: CDR1 SGHTA, CDR2 FQGNSA. In DNA form, the CDR3 reads TGTGCCAGCAGCCCTAGGACAGGGGGCTCCTACGAGCAGTACTTC. As protein: CASSPRTGGSYEQYF.

This clonotype was seen ten or more times. The V and J genes are TRBV7-9 and TRBJ2-1; D possibly corresponds to TRBD1 (8 bases). CDR3 size: 16 residues. V lost 2 bases and J lost 8, with 19 bases in between. Germline loops: CDR1 SEHNR, CDR2 FQNEAQ (reference sequence). The CDR3, as DNA: TGTGCCAGCAGCTTATCCCAGGGGGCCGGGGGGCATGAGCAGTTCTTC. It yields the protein CASSLSQGAGGHEQFF.

This clonotype was detected ten times or more. The chain combines TRBV11-2 with TRBJ2-7, with TRBD1 identical over 7 bases. The CDR3 consists of 15 residues. The V segment lost 5 bases and the J segment 2 bases; nucleotides outside the gene matches: 9. CDR1 and CDR2 (germline): SGHAT, FQNNGV. The CDR3 DNA follows: TGTGCCAGCAGCCCCTGGGGACAGACCCCCTACGAGCAGTACTTC. Amino acids: CASSPWGQTPYEQYF.

This clonotype was recorded at least ten times. This sequence joins TRBV7-2 and TRBJ2-5; maybe TRBD1 (7 bases). Germline lookup yields CDR1 SGHTA and CDR2 FQGNSA. The V gene lost 5 bases and the J gene lost 5 bases, with 15 bases spanning the gap. CDR3 length: 14 residues. The CDR3 sequence: CASSISTGRETQYF. The CDR3 DNA is TGTGCCAGCAGCATCTCGACAGGGAGGGAGACCCAGTACTTC.